These 22 T cell receptor beta chains were all obtained from the same sample, sequenced in a study of OX40 agonist ivuxolimab in advanced cancers. Profiled with immunoSEQ multiplex PCR; TCRdb holds only in-frame clones, not every one. The sample yields over 55,000 clones, about 90% seen once. Source: CD4+ or CD8+ T cells sorted from blood, taken in a trial of the OX40 agonist ivuxolimab. All receptors derive from an adult with an advanced solid tumor such as melanoma, head and neck, liver or kidney cancer.

J is TRBJ2-5 and V is TRBV7-2, with a weak D call TRBD1 (5 bases). The germline V gene has CDR1 SGHTA and CDR2 FQGNSA. CDR3 length equals 13 residues. The V gene lost 1 base and the J gene lost 2 bases, with 5 bases spanning the gap. In DNA form, the CDR3 reads TGTGCCAGCAGCTTAGACAGGCAAGAGACCCAGTACTTC. It yields the protein CASSLDRQETQYF.

This sequence joins TRBV29-1 and TRBJ2-3; D ambiguous. The CDR3 is 13 amino acids. Germline V lookup: CDR1 SQVTM, CDR2 ANQGSEA. The V and J ends lost 8 bases and 2 bases respectively, with 14 bases between them. Here the CDR3 reads CSPSSPLTDTQYF. The CDR3 DNA follows: TGCAGCCCGTCCTCGCCCCTCACAGATACGCAGTATTTT.

Here the CDR3 reads CASSLGNTGKGIAIYF. DNA for the CDR3: TGCGCCAGCAGCTTGGGAAACACGGGGAAGGGGATCGCCATATATTTT. This chain connects TRBV5-1 to TRBJ1-3, with TRBD1 as a possible D gene (5 bases). V was clipped by 0 bases and J by 11 bases, with 21 bases between them. Germline assignment: CDR1 SGHRS and CDR2 YFSETQ. The length of the CDR3 is 16 residues. Full variable domain (remainder filled in from reference TRBV5-1 and TRBJ1-3): KAGVTQTPRYLIKTRGQQVTLSCSPISGHRSVSWYQQTPGQGLQFLFEYFSETQRNKGNFPGRFSGRQFSNSRSEMNVSTLELGDSALYLCASSLGNTGKGIAIYFGEGSWLTVV.

The gene calls are TRBV7-3 and TRBJ2-1; 8 bases align to TRBD1. This CDR3 spans 13 amino acids. V was clipped by 5 bases and J by 8 bases; unmatched bases: 5. CDR1 SGHTA and CDR2 FQGTGA come from the germline V gene. The CDR3 sequence: CASSLQTGDEQFF. The DNA for the CDR3 is TGTGCCAGCAGCCTTCAGACAGGGGATGAGCAGTTCTTC.

V is TRBV10-3 and J is TRBJ2-3; D call uncertain. CDR3 size: 14 residues. Trimming removed 6 bases at V and 6 bases at J, with 16 bases between. The germline gives CDR1 ENHRY, CDR2 SYGVKD. The CDR3 is CAIRPDNSPDTQYF. The CDR3 DNA follows: TGTGCCATCAGACCCGATAACTCGCCGGATACGCAGTATTTT.

This clone came up once. This rearrangement joins TRBV9 to TRBJ2-1; D is uncertain. The CDR3 is 16 residues long. CDR1 SGDLS and CDR2 YYNGEE come from the germline V gene. Trimming cost V 0 bases and J 5 bases, with 15 bases left between them. CDR3 residues: CASSVGIGVPNNEQFF. In nucleotides, the CDR3 is TGTGCCAGCAGCGTAGGTATAGGTGTCCCTAACAATGAGCAGTTCTTC.

The rearrangement links TRBV5-1 to TRBJ2-2; D might be TRBD2 (5 bases). V shed 4 bases and J shed 5 bases, with 9 bases lying between them. CDR3 size: 13 residues. Germline V CDR1 and CDR2: SGHRS, YFSETQ. Here the CDR3 DNA reads TGCGCCAGCAGCCAAGGGAGTACCGGGGAGCTGTTTTTT. Protein: CASSQGSTGELFF.

This rearrangement joins TRBV19 to TRBJ1-1; no clear D. The germline V and J ends were trimmed by 9 bases and 1 base, with 18 bases remaining between them. The CDR3 runs 15 residues. From germline, CDR1 is LNHDA and CDR2 SQIVND (reference sequence). The CDR3 DNA reads TGTGCCAGCAGAACTGTACGGGTGAAGAACACTGAAGCTTTCTTT. Translation: CASRTVRVKNTEAFF.

The chain joins TRBV5-8 to TRBJ1-5; 8 bases line up with TRBD1. In germline, CDR1 is SGHTS, CDR2 YDEGEE. The CDR3 spans 14 residues. V lost 4 bases and J lost 2; bases outside the gene matches: 2. The CDR3 DNA follows: TGTGCCAGCAGCCAGGACAGGGGCAATCAGCCCCAGCATTTT. Its protein product is CASSQDRGNQPQHF.

The rearrangement joins TRBV7-6 to TRBJ1-1; a weak D match, TRBD1 (6 bases). The CDR3 length is 15 residues. V lost 1 base and J 0 bases, leaving 9 bases between the germline ends. Germline V gene data show CDR1 as SGHVS and CDR2 as FNYEAQ. CDR3 sequence (DNA): TGTGCCAGCAGCTTAGAGGCAGGGGTGAACACTGAAGCTTTCTTT. Translated, it gives CASSLEAGVNTEAFF.

The chain recombines TRBV2 with TRBJ1-3; unclear D gene. Trimming cost V 7 bases and J 0 bases, with 13 bases left between them. CDR3 length equals 15 residues. Germline lookup yields CDR1 SNHLY and CDR2 FYNNEI. The CDR3 nucleotides read TGTGCCAGCACCCTATCCTTGGGCTCTGGAAACACCATATATTTT. It is translated as CASTLSLGSGNTIYF.

The V and J genes are TRBV11-2 and TRBJ2-7; the match to TRBD1 covers 8 bases. Germline V gene lookup returns CDR1 SGHAT and CDR2 FQNNGV. The CDR3 spans 12 residues. Trimming at V came to 0 bases and at J to 8 bases, leaving 0 bases not matched to a gene. In DNA, the CDR3 is TGTGCCAGCAGCTTAGACAGGGGGCAGCAGTACTTC. Protein product: CASSLDRGQQYF.

A single count supports this clone. V is TRBV5-1 and J is TRBJ1-4; D might be TRBD1 (5 bases). Germline V CDR1 and CDR2: SGHRS, YFSETQ. V dropped 4 bases and J dropped 4 bases, with 14 bases sitting between them. This CDR3 is 15 amino acids long. The CDR3 bases are TGCGCCAGCAGCCCCATCGGGGGATTTAATGAAAAACTGTTTTTT. Its translation is CASSPIGGFNEKLFF.

This clone was seen just once. This sequence joins TRBV19 and TRBJ1-1, with 11 bases identical to TRBD1. The germline V gene encodes CDR1 LNHDA and CDR2 SQIVND (reference sequence). The CDR3 has 13 amino acids. After removal of 7 bases from V and 5 bases from J, the junction contained 3 bases not matched to a gene. CDR3 protein: CASKGQGGTEAFF. CDR3 bases: TGTGCCAGTAAGGGACAGGGGGGGACTGAAGCTTTCTTT.

Only a few counts were recorded for this clone. J is TRBJ1-1 and V is TRBV13; weak D call: TRBD1 (6 bases). The CDR3 has 16 residues. Germline V CDR1 and CDR2: PRHDT, FYEKMQ (reference sequence). V was clipped by 1 base and J by 0 bases, with 12 bases between them. In nucleotides, the CDR3 is TGTGCCAGCAGCTTAGAAGGGGGGCGGATGAACACTGAAGCTTTCTTT. Translated: CASSLEGGRMNTEAFF.

The chain uses TRBV27 and TRBJ2-2, with 7 bases that match TRBD1. Germline V gives CDR1 MNHEY, CDR2 SMNVEV (reference sequence). V shed 3 bases and J 0 bases; nucleotides not matched to a gene: 4. This CDR3 is 16 amino acids long. CDR3 in DNA: TGTGCCAGCAGTTTTGGGACAGTCGCGAACACCGGGGAGCTGTTTTTT. Its translation: CASSFGTVANTGELFF.

This clone was picked up a small number of times. V usage is TRBV5-1 and J usage is TRBJ1-3, with D perhaps TRBD1 (5 bases). Germline V gene lookup returns CDR1 SGHRS and CDR2 YFSETQ. V lost 0 bases and J lost 4, with 8 bases in between. The CDR3 covers 14 residues. CDR3 protein: CASSLGREGNTIYF. The CDR3 region has the DNA TGCGCCAGCAGCTTGGGCAGGGAGGGAAACACCATATATTTT.

Written as DNA, the CDR3 is TGTGCCAGCAGTTCCTCGAGTGGAAGCTACGAGCAGTACTTC. Translating gives CASSSSSGSYEQYF. The V gene is TRBV6-5, the J gene TRBJ2-7; no firm D call. Germline lookup yields CDR1 MNHEY and CDR2 SVGAGI. With 4 bases removed from V and 3 bases from J, the gap between germline ends came to 13 bases. This CDR3 has 14 residues.

The CDR3 sequence: CASRASGTSRTNEQFF. The CDR3, as DNA: TGTGCCAGCAGGGCTAGCGGGACCTCCAGAACGAATGAGCAGTTCTTC. This chain connects TRBV28 to TRBJ2-1, with 9 bases that match TRBD2. CDR3 length: 16 residues. Germline CDR1 and CDR2: MDHEN and SYDVKM. V lost 6 bases and J lost 7; bases outside the gene matches: 13. Using reference TRBV28 and TRBJ2-1 for the parts outside the CDR3, the full variable domain is DVKVTQSSRYLVKRTGEKVFLECVQDMDHENMFWYRQDPGLGLRLIYFSYDVKMKEKGDIPEGYSVSREKKERFSLILESASTNQTSMYLCASRASGTSRTNEQFFGPGTRLTVL.

The rearrangement uses TRBV7-2 and TRBJ1-1; no definite D call. This CDR3 region has 14 residues. Germline V gene data show CDR1 as SGHTA and CDR2 as FQGNSA. Trimming removed 1 base from V and 1 base from J, with 7 bases in between. CDR3 bases: TGTGCCAGCAGCTTAGAGGTCGGGAACACTGAAGCTTTCTTT. Translation: CASSLEVGNTEAFF.

J is TRBJ1-1 and V is TRBV6-5, with 8 bases fitting TRBD1. Per germline, CDR1 MNHEY and CDR2 SVGAGI. The CDR3 is made up of 15 amino acids. After removal of 4 bases from V and 1 base from J, the junction contained 5 bases not matched to a gene. CDR3 nucleotide sequence: TGTGCCAGCAGTTCCTCCGGGACAGGGAACACTGAAGCTTTCTTT. Protein: CASSSSGTGNTEAFF.

The chain employs TRBV28 and TRBJ1-2; tentative D call: TRBD1 (5 bases). CDR3 length: 14 residues. Trimming stripped 6 bases from V and 4 bases from J, with 15 bases between. Germline assignment: CDR1 MDHEN and CDR2 SYDVKM. CDR3 in DNA: TGTGCCAGCAGCGAAGGGAGGGGTGGCTATGGCTACACCTTC. It encodes CASSEGRGGYGYTF.